This T cell receptor (beta chain) stems from a study of T cells in Graves' hyperthyroidism and ophthalmopathy. Across the whole study: Peripheral blood was taken when the disease was first diagnosed, before any treatment began. The study, taken as a whole, reports: Within blood appeared most thyroid clonotypes that had expanded above 0.001.

This clonotype was detected ten times or more. Its matching antigen is unknown. TCR beta CDR3 regions were amplified from RNA transcripts. HTBI primers were employed in a first-round RT-PCR of the TCR CDR3. Via MiXCR, TCRdb re-called the multiplex PCR reads, giving one row per CDR3 protein. The sample lists around 360,000 distinct CDR3 sequences, around 15% seen once, with under 25% in the top ten. This CDR3 has 11 amino acids. V was pared by 4 bases and J by 5 bases, with 6 bases between. Germline V lookup: CDR1 LGHDT, CDR2 YNNKEL (reference sequence). This TCR came from a woman in her fifties or sixties with Graves' ophthalmopathy. This chain joins TRBV3-1 and TRBJ2-7, with D unclear. Source material: blood. DNA for the CDR3: TGTGCCAGCAGCCTGGCCGACGAGCAGTACTTC. Its protein product is CASSLADEQYF.